The 18 T cell receptor beta chains below come from one sample, sequenced in a study of chemoradiotherapy in HPV16-positive cancers. The protocol was immunoSEQ multiplex PCR, while the TCRdb copy is restricted to in-frame clones and leaves out a portion. In the table there are roughly 10,000 clones, approximately 69% of which are singletons. This specimen was collected from a patient who underwent chemoradiotherapy. These TCRs come from a human donor with HPV-associated anogenital cancer.

The chain uses TRBV5-6 and TRBJ2-2, with D perhaps TRBD1 (6 bases). Trimming cost V 0 bases and J 7 bases, with 10 bases left between them. Per the germline V gene, CDR1 is SGHDT and CDR2 is YYEEEE. The CDR3 loop spans 14 amino acids. The CDR3 sequence is CASSLAAGVGELFF. CDR3 DNA sequence: TGTGCCAGCAGCTTGGCGGCAGGGGTCGGGGAGCTGTTTTTT. The full variable domain, in which reference TRBV5-6 and TRBJ2-2 provide the parts outside the CDR3, is DAGVTQSPTHLIKTRGQQVTLRCSPKSGHDTVSWYQQALGQGPQFIFQYYEEEERQRGNFPDRFSGHQFPNYSSELNVNALLLGDSALYLCASSLAAGVGELFFGEGSRLTVL.

The rearrangement uses TRBV5-4 and TRBJ2-5, with D unclear. V was clipped by 0 bases and J by 2 bases, with 8 bases between them. The germline CDR1 and CDR2 sequences are SGHNT and YYREEE (reference sequence). CDR3 length: 14 amino acids. The CDR3 reads CASSLAGRQETQYF. The CDR3 bases are TGTGCCAGCAGCTTGGCCGGTAGGCAAGAGACCCAGTACTTC.

This rearrangement joins TRBV4-3 to TRBJ1-1; no reliable D call. V gave up 1 base and J gave up 1 base, with 10 bases separating them. The germline gives CDR1 LGHNA, CDR2 YSLEER. The CDR3 covers 15 residues. Here the CDR3 DNA reads TGCGCCAGCAGCCAAGTCGAGTGGAGGAACACTGAAGCTTTCTTT. Amino acid sequence: CASSQVEWRNTEAFF.

CDR3 coding DNA: TGTGCCATCAGAGGGGGGACGGACAATCAGCCCCAGCATTTT. Translated, it gives CAIRGGTDNQPQHF. The J gene is TRBJ1-5, the V gene TRBV10-3; a weak D match, TRBD1 (6 bases). This CDR3 has 14 residues. Trimming cost V 6 bases and J 3 bases, with 12 bases left between them. CDR1 and CDR2 (germline): ENHRY, SYGVKD.

This chain joins TRBV5-1 and TRBJ2-2, with TRBD1 matching 8 bases. The CDR3 sequence is 19 residues long. With V trimmed by 3 bases and J by 6 bases, 19 bases remained unmatched. The germline V gene has CDR1 SGHRS and CDR2 YFSETQ. The CDR3 DNA reads as TGCGCCAGCAGCTCAAAGCTTACCCGGGACAGGTCACAGCCCGGGGAGCTGTTTTTT. Protein: CASSSKLTRDRSQPGELFF.

The V gene is TRBV11-3, the J gene TRBJ1-2; 8 nucleotides match TRBD1. The CDR3 runs 17 residues. Trimming at V came to 7 bases and at J to 5 bases, leaving 18 bases not matched to a gene. Per the germline V gene, CDR1 is SGHNT and CDR2 is YENEEA. CDR3 protein: CASTSGDRFSVGYGYTF. CDR3 DNA: TGTGCCAGCACCTCGGGGGACAGGTTCTCGGTTGGGTATGGCTACACCTTC. Based on the CDR3 plus reference TRBV11-3 and TRBJ1-2, the full variable domain is EAGVVQSPRYKIIEKKQPVAFWCNPISGHNTLYWYLQNLGQGPELLIRYENEEAVDDSQLPKDRFSAERLKGVDSTLKIQPAELGDSAVYLCASTSGDRFSVGYGYTFGSGTRLTVV.

This clone showed up just a few times. V usage is TRBV2 and J usage is TRBJ2-5; 13 bases map to TRBD2. The germline V gene encodes CDR1 SNHLY and CDR2 FYNNEI. Trimming cost V 8 bases and J 3 bases; bases outside gene matches: 9. The CDR3 spans 16 residues. Written as DNA, the CDR3 is TGTGCCAGCTCCCACGGTGGACTAGCGGGGGAAGAGACCCAGTACTTC. The encoded protein is CASSHGGLAGEETQYF.

This sequence joins TRBV5-6 and TRBJ1-1, with D uncertain. The CDR3 sequence is 15 residues long. Germline V gives CDR1 SGHDT, CDR2 YYEEEE. Trimming removed 4 bases from V and 4 bases from J, with 17 bases in between. DNA for the CDR3: TGTGCCAGCAGCCGGGAGAGGGATTGGGGCACTGAAGCTTTCTTT. Its translation is CASSRERDWGTEAFF.

This clone has more than one count but fewer than ten. V gene TRBV4-3 combines with J gene TRBJ2-1; unclear D gene. The germline V gene has CDR1 LGHNA and CDR2 YSLEER. The CDR3 runs to 14 residues. V lost 3 bases and J 8 bases, leaving 14 bases between the germline ends. The CDR3 nucleotides read TGCGCCAGCAGCCAGGATACGCTCTCGGATGAGCAGTTCTTC. It translates to CASSQDTLSDEQFF.

The J gene is TRBJ2-3, the V gene TRBV9; no definite D call. CDR3 length equals 13 residues. Trimming stripped 3 bases from V and 5 bases from J, with 10 bases between. Germline V gene lookup returns CDR1 SGDLS and CDR2 YYNGEE. CDR3 sequence (DNA): TGTGCCAGCAGCGGGAACCAAGGAGATACGCAGTATTTT. Its translation: CASSGNQGDTQYF.

The rearrangement uses TRBV7-8 and TRBJ1-1, with D unclear. Per germline, CDR1 SGHVS and CDR2 FQNEAQ. CDR3 length: 14 amino acids. V dropped 4 bases and J dropped 1 base, with 10 bases sitting between them. CDR3 coding DNA: TGTGCCAGCAGCTACACCAGAAAGAACACTGAAGCTTTCTTT. This encodes CASSYTRKNTEAFF.

J is TRBJ1-2 and V is TRBV7-3, with D perhaps matching TRBD1 (6 bases). V lost 4 bases to trimming and J lost 0 bases, with 9 bases between them. The CDR3 sequence is 14 residues long. The germline gives CDR1 SGHTA, CDR2 FQGTGA. The CDR3 loop reads CASSSGGPNYGYTF. CDR3 bases: TGTGCCAGCAGCTCCGGGGGCCCTAACTATGGCTACACCTTC.

This chain connects TRBV5-4 to TRBJ2-1, with TRBD1 identical over 11 bases. After removal of 2 bases from V and 7 bases from J, the junction contained 5 bases not matched to a gene. Germline V gene data show CDR1 as SGHNT and CDR2 as YYREEE (reference sequence). The CDR3 is made up of 15 amino acids. CDR3: CASSFQDRGRNEQFF. CDR3 sequence (DNA): TGTGCCAGCAGCTTCCAGGACAGGGGGCGTAATGAGCAGTTCTTC.

This clone was seen only once. The CDR3 is CASSLKTGTNEKLFF. In DNA, the CDR3 is TGCGCCAGCAGCCTAAAGACAGGGACTAATGAAAAACTGTTTTTT. This chain joins TRBV5-1 and TRBJ1-4; 7 nucleotides line up with TRBD1. CDR1 SGHRS and CDR2 YFSETQ come from the germline V gene. The CDR3 contains 15 residues. V gave up 4 bases and J gave up 2 bases; unmatched junction bases: 5.

The gene calls are TRBV6-5 and TRBJ1-2; a weak D match, TRBD1 (5 bases). The CDR3 length is 15 residues. Germline lookup yields CDR1 MNHEY and CDR2 SVGAGI. V lost 6 bases and J 3 bases, leaving 17 bases between the germline ends. The chain's CDR3 is CASRRAGGSHYGYTF. The CDR3 DNA reads as TGTGCCAGCAGGCGAGCCGGGGGGAGTCACTATGGCTACACCTTC.

J is TRBJ1-5 and V is TRBV19; the D gene is possibly TRBD1 (6 bases). The germline CDR1 and CDR2 sequences are LNHDA and SQIVND (reference sequence). The CDR3 length is 13 residues. The V gene lost 8 bases and the J gene lost 9 bases, with 17 bases spanning the gap. CDR3 region: CASGRGASGPQHF. The CDR3 DNA is TGTGCCAGTGGGCGGGGGGCCTCAGGGCCCCAGCATTTT.

The chain uses TRBV28 and TRBJ2-5; 10 bases are a match to TRBD2. Trimming at V came to 6 bases and at J to 5 bases, leaving 9 bases not matched to a gene. The germline gives CDR1 MDHEN, CDR2 SYDVKM. CDR3 length: 15 amino acids. CDR3 protein: CASRSAGGPGETQYF. The CDR3 coding sequence is TGTGCCAGCAGGTCAGCGGGGGGGCCGGGGGAGACCCAGTACTTC.

The chain recombines TRBV9 with TRBJ2-5; 8 nucleotides align to TRBD2. CDR1 is SGDLS, CDR2 YYNGEE, per germline. The CDR3 is made up of 15 amino acids. V was pared by 6 bases and J by 5 bases, with 12 bases of the junction left unmatched. The CDR3 nucleotides are TGTGCCAGCACCGCTCGGGGGGGTCGGAGGGAGACCCAGTACTTC. The encoded protein is CASTARGGRRETQYF.